The T cell receptor (beta chain) under discussion was sequenced for a study of T cells after yellow fever vaccination. Study information: SMART-Seq v4 Ultra Low Input prepared libraries from low-cell fractions.

Study results and caveats: High-abundance clonotypes from the bulk population could contaminate FACS-sorted repertoires.

CDR1 and CDR2 from the germline V gene are ENHRY and SYGVKD. The CDR3 is 16 amino acids. V lost 0 bases and J lost 2; bases outside the gene matches: 6. For TCR, cDNA came from 5'RACE template switching, which added a universal primer site and UMIs. Each CDR3 protein gets one entry after TCRdb re-called the 5' RACE reads with MiXCR. The sample carries 150,000 to 200,000 distinct CDR3 sequences, 11% recorded once. For this clonotype: Its cognate antigen is unknown.

The TCR sequence derives from a man aged 18 to 29 who received the YFV17D yellow fever vaccine. The chain has TRBV10-3 and TRBJ2-5, with 7 positions matching TRBD1. Source: CD8+ T cells sorted from PBMCs, taken 15 days after the yellow fever booster vaccination. The CDR3 DNA follows: TGTGCCATCAGTGAGTCGCAGACAGGGATACAAGAGACCCAGTACTTC. It translates to CAISESQTGIQETQYF.